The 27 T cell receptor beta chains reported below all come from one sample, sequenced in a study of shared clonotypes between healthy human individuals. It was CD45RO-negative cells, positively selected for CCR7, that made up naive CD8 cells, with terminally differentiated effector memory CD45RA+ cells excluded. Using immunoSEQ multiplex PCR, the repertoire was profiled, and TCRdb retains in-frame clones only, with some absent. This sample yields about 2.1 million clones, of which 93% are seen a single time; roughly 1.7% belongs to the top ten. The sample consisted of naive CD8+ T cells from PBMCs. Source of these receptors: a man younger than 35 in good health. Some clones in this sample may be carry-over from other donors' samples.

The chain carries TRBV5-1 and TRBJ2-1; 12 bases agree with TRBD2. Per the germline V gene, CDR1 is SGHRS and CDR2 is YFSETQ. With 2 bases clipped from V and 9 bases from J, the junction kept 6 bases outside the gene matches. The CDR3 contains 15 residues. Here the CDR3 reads CASSFGTSGSGEQFF. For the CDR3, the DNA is TGCGCCAGCAGCTTCGGGACTAGCGGGTCGGGTGAGCAGTTCTTC.

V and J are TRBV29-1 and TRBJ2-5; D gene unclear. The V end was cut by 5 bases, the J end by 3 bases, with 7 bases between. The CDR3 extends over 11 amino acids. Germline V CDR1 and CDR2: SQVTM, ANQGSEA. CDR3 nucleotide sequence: TGCAGCGTTCCAGACAAAGAGACCCAGTACTTC. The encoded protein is CSVPDKETQYF. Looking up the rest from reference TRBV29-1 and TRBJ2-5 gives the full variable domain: SAVISQKPSRDICQRGTSLTIQCQVDSQVTMMFWYRQQPGQSLTLIATANQGSEATYESGFVIDKFPISRPNLTFSTLTVSNMSPEDSSIYLCSVPDKETQYFGPGTRLLVL.

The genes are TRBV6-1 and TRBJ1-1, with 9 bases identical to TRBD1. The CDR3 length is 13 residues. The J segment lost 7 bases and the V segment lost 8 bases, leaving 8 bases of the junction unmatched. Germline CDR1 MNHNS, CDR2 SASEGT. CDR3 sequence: CASAWDRDNEAFF. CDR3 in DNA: TGTGCCAGCGCTTGGGACAGGGATAATGAAGCTTTCTTT.

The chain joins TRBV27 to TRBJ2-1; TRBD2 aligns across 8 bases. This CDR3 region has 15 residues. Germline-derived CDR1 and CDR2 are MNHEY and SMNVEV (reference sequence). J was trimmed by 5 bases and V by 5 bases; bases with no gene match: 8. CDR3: CASSGGTSGNNEQFF. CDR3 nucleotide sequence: TGTGCCAGCAGTGGGGGTACTAGCGGTAACAATGAGCAGTTCTTC.

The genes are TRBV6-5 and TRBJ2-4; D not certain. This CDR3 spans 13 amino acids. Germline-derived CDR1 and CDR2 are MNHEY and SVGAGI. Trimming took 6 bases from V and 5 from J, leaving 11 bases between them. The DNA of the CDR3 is TGTGCCAGCAGAACCAGGACGGAAAACATTCAGTACTTC. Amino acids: CASRTRTENIQYF.

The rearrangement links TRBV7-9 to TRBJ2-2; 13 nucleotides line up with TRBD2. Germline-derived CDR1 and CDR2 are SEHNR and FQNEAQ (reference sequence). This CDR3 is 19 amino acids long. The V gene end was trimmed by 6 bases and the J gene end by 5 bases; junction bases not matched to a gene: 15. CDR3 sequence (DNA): TGTGCCAGCAGTACACCGGGACTAGCGGGACGGTTTGAAACCGGGGAGCTGTTTTTT. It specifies CASSTPGLAGRFETGELFF.

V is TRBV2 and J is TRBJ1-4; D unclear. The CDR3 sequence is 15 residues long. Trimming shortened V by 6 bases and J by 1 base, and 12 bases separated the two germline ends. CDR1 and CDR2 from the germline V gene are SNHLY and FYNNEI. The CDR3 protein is CASRSSGETNEKLFF. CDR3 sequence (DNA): TGTGCCAGCAGGTCAAGCGGGGAAACTAATGAAAAACTGTTTTTT.

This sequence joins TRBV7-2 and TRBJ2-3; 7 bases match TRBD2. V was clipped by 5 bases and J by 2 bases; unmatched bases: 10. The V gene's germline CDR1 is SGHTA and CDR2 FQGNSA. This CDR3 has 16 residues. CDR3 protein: CASSTRDYSITDTQYF. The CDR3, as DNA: TGTGCCAGCAGCACCCGGGACTACAGTATCACAGATACGCAGTATTTT.

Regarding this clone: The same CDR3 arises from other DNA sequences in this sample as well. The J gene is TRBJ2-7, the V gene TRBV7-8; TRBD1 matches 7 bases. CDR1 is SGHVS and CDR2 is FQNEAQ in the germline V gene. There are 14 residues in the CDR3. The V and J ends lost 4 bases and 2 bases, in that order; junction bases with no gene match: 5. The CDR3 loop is CASSSTGLPYEQYF. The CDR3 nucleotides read TGTGCCAGCAGCTCGACAGGGCTACCCTACGAGCAGTACTTC.

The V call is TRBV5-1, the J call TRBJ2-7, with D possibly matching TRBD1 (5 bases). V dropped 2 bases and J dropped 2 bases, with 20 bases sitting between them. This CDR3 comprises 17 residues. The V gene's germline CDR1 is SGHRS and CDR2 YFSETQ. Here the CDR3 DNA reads TGCGCCAGCAGCTTATTGTCACAGGTCCCCCTGCCCTACGAGCAGTACTTC. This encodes CASSLLSQVPLPYEQYF.

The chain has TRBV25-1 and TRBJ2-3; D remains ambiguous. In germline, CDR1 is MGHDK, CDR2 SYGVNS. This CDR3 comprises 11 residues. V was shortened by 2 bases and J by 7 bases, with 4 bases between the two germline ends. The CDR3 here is CASSEVNTQYF. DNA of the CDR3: TGTGCCAGCAGTGAAGTCAATACGCAGTATTTT.

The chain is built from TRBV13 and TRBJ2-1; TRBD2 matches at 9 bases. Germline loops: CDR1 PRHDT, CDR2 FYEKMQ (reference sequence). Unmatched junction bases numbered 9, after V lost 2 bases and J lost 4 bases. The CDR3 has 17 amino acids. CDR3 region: CASSLYPREGGYNEQFF. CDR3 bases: TGTGCCAGCAGCTTATACCCGCGGGAGGGAGGGTACAATGAGCAGTTCTTC.

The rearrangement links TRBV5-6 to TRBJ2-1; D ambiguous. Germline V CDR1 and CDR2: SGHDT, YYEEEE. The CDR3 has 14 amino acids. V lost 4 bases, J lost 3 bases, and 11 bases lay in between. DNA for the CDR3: TGTGCCAGCAGCAAAAATGGTAACTACAATGAGCAGTTCTTC. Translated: CASSKNGNYNEQFF.

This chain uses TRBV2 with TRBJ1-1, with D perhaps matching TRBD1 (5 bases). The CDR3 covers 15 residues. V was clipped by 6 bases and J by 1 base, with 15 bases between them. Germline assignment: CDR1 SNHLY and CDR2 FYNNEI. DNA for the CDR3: TGTGCCAGCAGGAAAGGAAGGGGAACGAACACTGAAGCTTTCTTT. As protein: CASRKGRGTNTEAFF.

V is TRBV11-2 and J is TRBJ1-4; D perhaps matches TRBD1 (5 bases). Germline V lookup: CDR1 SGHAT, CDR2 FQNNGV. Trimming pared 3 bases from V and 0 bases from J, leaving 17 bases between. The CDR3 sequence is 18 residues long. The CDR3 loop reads CASSFPQGRVPTNEKLFF. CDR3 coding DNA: TGTGCCAGCAGCTTCCCGCAGGGCAGGGTTCCAACTAATGAAAAACTGTTTTTT.

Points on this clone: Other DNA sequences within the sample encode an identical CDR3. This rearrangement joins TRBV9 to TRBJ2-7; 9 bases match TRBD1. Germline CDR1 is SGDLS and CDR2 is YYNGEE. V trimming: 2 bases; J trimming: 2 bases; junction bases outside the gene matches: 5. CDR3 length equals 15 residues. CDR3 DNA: TGTGCCAGCAGCGTGACCGGGACAGGGACCTACGAGCAGTACTTC. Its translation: CASSVTGTGTYEQYF. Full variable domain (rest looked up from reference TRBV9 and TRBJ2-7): DSGVTQTPKHLITATGQRVTLRCSPRSGDLSVYWYQQSLDQGLQFLIQYYNGEERAKGNILERFSAQQFPDLHSELNLSSLELGDSALYFCASSVTGTGTYEQYFGPGTRLTVT.

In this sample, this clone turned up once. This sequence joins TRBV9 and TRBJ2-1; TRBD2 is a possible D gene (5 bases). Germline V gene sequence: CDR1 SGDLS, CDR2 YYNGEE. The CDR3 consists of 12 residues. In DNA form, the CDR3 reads TGTGCAAGCGGTGGTGGCGGCAATGAGCAGTTCTTC. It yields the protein CASGGGGNEQFF.

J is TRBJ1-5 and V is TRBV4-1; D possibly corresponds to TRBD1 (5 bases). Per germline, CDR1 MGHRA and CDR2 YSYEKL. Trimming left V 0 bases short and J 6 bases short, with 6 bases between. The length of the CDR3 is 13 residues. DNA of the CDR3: TGCGCCAGCAGCCAAGAAGGGGTTCAGCCCCAGCATTTT. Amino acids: CASSQEGVQPQHF.

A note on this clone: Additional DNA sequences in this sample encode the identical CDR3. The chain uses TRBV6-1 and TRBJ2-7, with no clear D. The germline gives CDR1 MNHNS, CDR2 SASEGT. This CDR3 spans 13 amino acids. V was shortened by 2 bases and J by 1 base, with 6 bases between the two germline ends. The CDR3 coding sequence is TGTGCCAGCAGTGAATACAGTTCCTACGAGCAGTACTTC. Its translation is CASSEYSSYEQYF.

Here the CDR3 DNA reads TGCAGCGTGAATGCCGGAGGGGGTCAGCCCCAGCATTTT. Encoded protein: CSVNAGGGQPQHF. This rearrangement joins TRBV29-1 to TRBJ1-5; perhaps TRBD1 as D (6 bases). The CDR3 length is 13 residues. The V end lost 6 bases, the J end lost 6 bases, and 15 bases lay between the germline ends. Per germline, CDR1 SQVTM and CDR2 ANQGSEA.

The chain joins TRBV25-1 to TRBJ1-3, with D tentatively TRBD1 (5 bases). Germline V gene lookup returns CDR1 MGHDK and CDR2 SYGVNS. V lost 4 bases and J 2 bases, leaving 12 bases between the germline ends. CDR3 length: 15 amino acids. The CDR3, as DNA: TGTGCCAGCAGTGTGTGGGGGGGTGCTGGAAACACCATATATTTT. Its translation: CASSVWGGAGNTIYF. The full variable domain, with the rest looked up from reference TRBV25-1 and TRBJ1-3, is EADIYQTPRYLVIGTGKKITLECSQTMGHDKMYWYQQDPGMELHLIHYSYGVNSTEKGDLSSESTVSRIRTEHFPLTLESARPSHTSQYLCASSVWGGAGNTIYFGEGSWLTVV.

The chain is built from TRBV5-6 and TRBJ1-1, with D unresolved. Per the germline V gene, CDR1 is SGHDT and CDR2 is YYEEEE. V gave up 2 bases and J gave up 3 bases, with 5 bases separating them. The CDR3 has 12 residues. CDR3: CASSFLHTEAFF. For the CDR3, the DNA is TGTGCCAGCAGCTTCCTCCACACTGAAGCTTTCTTT.

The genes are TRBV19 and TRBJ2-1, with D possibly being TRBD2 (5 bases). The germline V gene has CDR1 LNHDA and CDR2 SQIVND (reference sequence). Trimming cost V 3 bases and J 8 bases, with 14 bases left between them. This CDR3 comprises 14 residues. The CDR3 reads CASSIPGMLHEQFF. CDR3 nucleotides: TGTGCCAGTAGTATTCCGGGAATGTTGCATGAGCAGTTCTTC.

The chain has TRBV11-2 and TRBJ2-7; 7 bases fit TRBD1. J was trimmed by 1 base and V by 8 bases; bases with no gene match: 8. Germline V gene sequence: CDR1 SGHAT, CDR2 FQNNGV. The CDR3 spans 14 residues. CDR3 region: CASETGALSYEQYF. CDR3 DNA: TGTGCCAGCGAAACAGGGGCCCTATCCTACGAGCAGTACTTC.

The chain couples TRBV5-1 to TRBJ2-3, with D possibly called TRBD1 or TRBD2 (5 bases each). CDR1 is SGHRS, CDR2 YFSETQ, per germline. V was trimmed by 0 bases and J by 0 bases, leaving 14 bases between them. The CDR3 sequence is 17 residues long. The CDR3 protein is CASSLGVGRISTDTQYF. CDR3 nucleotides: TGCGCCAGCAGCTTGGGGGTGGGACGAATTAGCACAGATACGCAGTATTTT. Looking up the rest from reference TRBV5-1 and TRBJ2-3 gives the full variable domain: KAGVTQTPRYLIKTRGQQVTLSCSPISGHRSVSWYQQTPGQGLQFLFEYFSETQRNKGNFPGRFSGRQFSNSRSEMNVSTLELGDSALYLCASSLGVGRISTDTQYFGPGTRLTVL.

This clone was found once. CDR3: CASSLFESGNQPQHF. The CDR3 DNA reads as TGTGCCAGCAGCTTGTTCGAGAGTGGCAATCAGCCCCAGCATTTT. The genes are TRBV7-8 and TRBJ1-5; D not resolved. CDR1 and CDR2 (germline): SGHVS, FQNEAQ. Trimming left V 3 bases short and J 2 bases short, with 11 bases between. The CDR3 covers 15 residues.

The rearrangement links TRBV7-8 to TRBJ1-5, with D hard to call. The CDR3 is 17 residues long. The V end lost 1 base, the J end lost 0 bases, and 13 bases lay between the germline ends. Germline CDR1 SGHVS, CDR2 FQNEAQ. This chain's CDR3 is CASSLGTAAYSNQPQHF. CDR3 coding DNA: TGTGCCAGCAGCTTAGGGACGGCAGCATATAGCAATCAGCCCCAGCATTTT.